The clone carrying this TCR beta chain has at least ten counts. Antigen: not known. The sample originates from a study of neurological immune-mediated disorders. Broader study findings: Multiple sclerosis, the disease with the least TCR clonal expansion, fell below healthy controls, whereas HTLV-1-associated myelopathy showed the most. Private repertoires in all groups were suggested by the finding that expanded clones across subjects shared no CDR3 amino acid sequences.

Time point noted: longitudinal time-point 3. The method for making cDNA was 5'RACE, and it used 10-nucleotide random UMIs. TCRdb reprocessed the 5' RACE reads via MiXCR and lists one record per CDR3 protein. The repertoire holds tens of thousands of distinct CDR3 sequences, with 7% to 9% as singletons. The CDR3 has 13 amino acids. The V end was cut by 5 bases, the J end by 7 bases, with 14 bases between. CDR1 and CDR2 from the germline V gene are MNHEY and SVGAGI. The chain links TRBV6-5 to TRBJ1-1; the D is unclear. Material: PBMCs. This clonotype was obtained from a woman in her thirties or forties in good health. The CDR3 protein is CASSLHTGGEAFF. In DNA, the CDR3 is TGTGCCAGCAGTCTACACACCGGCGGTGAAGCTTTCTTT.